This TCR beta chain was captured in a study of shared clonotypes between healthy human individuals (dated by TCRdb to 2018 to 2020). About the full investigation: A couple of women and a few men aged 18 to 49 years were included in the cohort. To estimate repertoire size and how much clonotypes are shared between individuals, the study performed deep sequencing of blood TCR repertoires from a few healthy adults. Each donor's leukapheresis produced roughly between roughly 0.85 and 9 billion PBMCs. For each donor, CD4 naive and CD4 memory were each given three plates, CD8 naive was given two plates, and CD8 memory was given one plate. Libraries were prepared and TCR repertoires were sequenced by different laboratories using diverse techniques, in order to increase sequencing depth and limit assay-specific biases. What the authors observed across the whole study: Compared with non-shared clonotypes, the clonotypes found in all four sorted-subset donors had higher generation probabilities. Sampling was restricted to blood, and TCR repertoires in tissue are likely to differ from TCR repertoires in blood. The small number of donors limited the genetic and exposure-history diversity represented. Naive subsets generally had larger estimated clonotype richness than memory subsets. About 4.5% of naive CD4, 3.5% of naive CD8, about 2.4% of memory CD4, and 0.35% to 0.4% of memory CD8 clonotypes were shared across several donors. Incomplete sequencing was indicated by rarefaction of sorted-subset datasets, despite the large sequencing depth. Pairwise subsampling led to the expectation that sequencing depth would affect the degree of clonotype sharing among donors.

TCR CDR3 regions were amplified from genomic DNA by multiplex PCR using the deep immunoSEQ assay. Genomic DNA extracted from each cell subset was distributed evenly over all wells of several immunoSEQ 96-well plates, and each plate served as one replicate. Each replicate PCR for sorted subsets received approximately 200 ng genomic DNA, equal to tens of thousands of T cell genomes. Purified libraries were measured with a Qubit 3.0 fluorometer, size-checked on a Bioanalyzer 2100, and measured again with the KAPA Library Quantification kit. Every immunoSEQ 96-well plate was sequenced on a dedicated single-read 150-cycle Illumina NextSeq 550 flow cell. The authors' analysis ran thus. Because only junctional sequences without quality scores were contained in the immunoSEQ output, filtering matching that applied to full-length reads could not be performed. To assign V/J genes and CDR3, sequences were annotated against IMGT germline references using PyIR, a Python wrapper for IgBLAST v1.9. Any read was removed if the V/J assignment was weak (E-value above 1e-6), the CDR3 was missing, or the read contained stop codons, out-of-frame junctions, or ambiguous translated residues. V3J clonotypes were defined as sequences sharing the same inferred V gene, J gene, and CDR3 amino acid sequence. To compute the percentage overlap between repertoires, the number of shared unique clonotypes was divided by the size of the smaller repertoire. Three approaches were used to assess repertoire richness: RTK rarefaction, the Chao1 estimator, and Recon v2.1 estimates of unobserved clonotypes. Generation probabilities were computed with OLGA for all TCRbeta clonotypes obtained by the gDNA method from several donors. Here the immuneACCESS table is served through TCRdb, limited to in-frame sequences with V and J called. Missing clones are a known gap in these copies; in checked studies unresolved V genes cover under half, and the rest lacks a known reason. That table gives V, J and clone size, and the DNA gave D and trimming. For this sample there are about 2.1 million clones; around 95% appear just once. Under 2% of the sample rests with the top ten.

CDR1 and CDR2 are read off the germline V gene (reference sequence) as MNHEY and SMNVEV. From the cysteine up to the phenylalanine, the CDR3 has a length of 15 residues. Only CDR3 DNA is held: 45 bases, read in frame from base 1. Trimming at the junction amounts to 5 bases on V and 8 bases on J, and the germline ends lie 21 bases apart. CD8 naive samples consisted of CD45RO-negative cells that were positively selected for CCR7, yielding a CD45RA+CCR7+ population without TemRA cells. Donors were healthy HIV-negative adults with no recently reported acute infections or vaccinations. Every donor was a Caucasian adult residing in Nashville, Tennessee, USA. Blood was obtained by leukapheresis, after which PBMCs were separated by Ficoll-Histopaque density gradient centrifugation and cryopreserved in liquid nitrogen vapor phase. Analytical flow cytometry was used to check the purity and quantity of every magnetically sorted T cell population. Genomic DNA was isolated from every sorted fraction and measured by UV absorbance on a Nanodrop 2000c.

In regard to this clone: Its cognate antigen has yet to be identified. No clone much larger than this one lies a single base away; base qualities are absent.

The sequenced sample consisted of naive CD8+ T cells from PBMCs. Reading the label with the study, this specimen's cell subset or site is: CD45RA+CCR7+. Recombination linked TRBV27 to TRBJ1-2; no D segment can be confidently identified. This receptor was obtained from a man younger than 35 in good health. Some clones in this sample may be carry-over from other donors' samples. The DNA reads TGTGCCAGCAGTCCGGGCGCGAGTACTCTGGGCGGCTACACCTTC. Its translation is CASSPGASTLGGYTF.